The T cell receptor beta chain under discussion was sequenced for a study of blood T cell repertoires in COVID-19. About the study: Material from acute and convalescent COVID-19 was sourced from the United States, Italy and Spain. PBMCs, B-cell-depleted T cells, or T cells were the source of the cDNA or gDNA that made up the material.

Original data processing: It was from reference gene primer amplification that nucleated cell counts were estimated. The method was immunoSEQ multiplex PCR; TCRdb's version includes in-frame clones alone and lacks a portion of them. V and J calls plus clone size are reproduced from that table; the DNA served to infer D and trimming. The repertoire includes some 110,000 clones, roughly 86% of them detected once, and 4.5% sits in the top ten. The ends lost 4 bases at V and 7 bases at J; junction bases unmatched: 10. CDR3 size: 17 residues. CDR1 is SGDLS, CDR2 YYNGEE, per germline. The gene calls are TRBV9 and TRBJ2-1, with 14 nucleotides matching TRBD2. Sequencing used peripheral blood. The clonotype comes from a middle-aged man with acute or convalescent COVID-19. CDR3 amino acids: CASSPDPGLAGVNEQFF. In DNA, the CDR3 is TGTGCCAGCAGCCCTGACCCGGGACTAGCGGGAGTGAATGAGCAGTTCTTC.